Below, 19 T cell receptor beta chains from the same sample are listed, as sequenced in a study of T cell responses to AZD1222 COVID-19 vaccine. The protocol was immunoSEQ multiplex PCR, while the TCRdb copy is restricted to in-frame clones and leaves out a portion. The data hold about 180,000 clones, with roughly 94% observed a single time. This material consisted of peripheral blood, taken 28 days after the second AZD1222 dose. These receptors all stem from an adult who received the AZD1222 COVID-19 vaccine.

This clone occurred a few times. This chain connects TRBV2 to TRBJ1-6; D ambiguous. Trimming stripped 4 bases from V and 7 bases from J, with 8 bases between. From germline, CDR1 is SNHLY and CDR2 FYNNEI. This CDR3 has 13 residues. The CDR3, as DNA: TGTGCCAGCAGTGGGCAGAAAAATTCACCCCTCCACTTT. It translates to CASSGQKNSPLHF.

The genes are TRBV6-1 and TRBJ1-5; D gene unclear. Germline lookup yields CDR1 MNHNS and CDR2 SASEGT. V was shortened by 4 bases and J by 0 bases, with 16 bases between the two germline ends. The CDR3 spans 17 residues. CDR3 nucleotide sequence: TGTGCCAGCAGTGCGTCGGGAGGGATTTATAGCAATCAGCCCCAGCATTTT. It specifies CASSASGGIYSNQPQHF.

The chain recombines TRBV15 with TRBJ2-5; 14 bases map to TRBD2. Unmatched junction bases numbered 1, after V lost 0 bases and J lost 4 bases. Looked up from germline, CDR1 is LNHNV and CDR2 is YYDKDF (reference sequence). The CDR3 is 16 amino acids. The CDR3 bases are TGTGCCACCAGCAGAGACGGGACTAGCGGGGGAGAGACCCAGTACTTC. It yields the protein CATSRDGTSGGETQYF. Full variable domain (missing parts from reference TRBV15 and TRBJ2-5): DAMVIQNPRYQVTQFGKPVTLSCSQTLNHNVMYWYQQKSSQAPKLLFHYYDKDFNNEADTPDNFQSRRPNTSFCFLDIRSPGLGDTAMYLCATSRDGTSGGETQYFGPGTRLLVL.

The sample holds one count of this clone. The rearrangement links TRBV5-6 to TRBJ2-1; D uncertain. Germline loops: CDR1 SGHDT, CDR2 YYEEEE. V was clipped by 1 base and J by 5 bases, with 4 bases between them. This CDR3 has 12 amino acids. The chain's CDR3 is CASSLLDNEQFF. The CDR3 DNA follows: TGTGCCAGCAGCTTGCTAGACAATGAGCAGTTCTTC. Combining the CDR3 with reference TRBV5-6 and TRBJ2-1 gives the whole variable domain DAGVTQSPTHLIKTRGQQVTLRCSPKSGHDTVSWYQQALGQGPQFIFQYYEEEERQRGNFPDRFSGHQFPNYSSELNVNALLLGDSALYLCASSLLDNEQFFGPGTRLTVL.

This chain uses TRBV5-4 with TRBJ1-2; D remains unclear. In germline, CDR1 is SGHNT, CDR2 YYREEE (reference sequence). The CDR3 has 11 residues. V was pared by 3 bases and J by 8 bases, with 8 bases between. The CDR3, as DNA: TGTGCCAGCAGCTCGGTGGCGGGCTACACCTTC. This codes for CASSSVAGYTF.

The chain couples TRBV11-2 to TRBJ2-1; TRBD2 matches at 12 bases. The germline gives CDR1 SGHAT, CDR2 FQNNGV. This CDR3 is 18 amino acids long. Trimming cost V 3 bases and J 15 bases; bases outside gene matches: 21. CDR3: CASSFGINTGTSGLGAFF. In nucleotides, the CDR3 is TGTGCCAGCAGCTTTGGGATCAACACCGGGACTAGCGGGCTCGGGGCGTTCTTC. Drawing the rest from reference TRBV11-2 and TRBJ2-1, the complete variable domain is EAGVAQSPRYKIIEKRQSVAFWCNPISGHATLYWYQQILGQGPKLLIQFQNNGVVDDSQLPKDRFSAERLKGVDSTLKIQPAKLEDSAVYLCASSFGINTGTSGLGAFFGPGTRLTVL.

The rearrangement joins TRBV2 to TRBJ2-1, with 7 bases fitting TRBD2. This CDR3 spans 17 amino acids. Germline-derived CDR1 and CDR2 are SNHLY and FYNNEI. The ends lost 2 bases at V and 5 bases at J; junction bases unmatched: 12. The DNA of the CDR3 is TGTGCCAGCAGTGAACCAACTAGCGTAGGAGCCAACAATGAGCAGTTCTTC. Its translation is CASSEPTSVGANNEQFF.

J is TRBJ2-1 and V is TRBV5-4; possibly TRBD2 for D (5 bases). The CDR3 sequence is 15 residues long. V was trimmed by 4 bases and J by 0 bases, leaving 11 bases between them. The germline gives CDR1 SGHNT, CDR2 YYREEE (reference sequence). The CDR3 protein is CASSPDYGSYNEQFF. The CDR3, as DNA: TGTGCCAGCAGCCCCGACTATGGCTCCTACAATGAGCAGTTCTTC.

The CDR3 sequence is CASSPRQMTEAFF. The CDR3 region has the DNA TGTGCCAGTAGTCCACGACAGATGACTGAAGCTTTCTTT. This sequence joins TRBV19 and TRBJ1-1; TRBD1 might be the D (5 bases). Germline V gene lookup returns CDR1 LNHDA and CDR2 SQIVND (reference sequence). This CDR3 comprises 13 residues. V lost 5 bases to trimming and J lost 5 bases, with 12 bases between them. Full variable domain (remainder filled in from reference TRBV19 and TRBJ1-1): DGGITQSPKYLFRKEGQNVTLSCEQNLNHDAMYWYRQDPGQGLRLIYYSQIVNDFQKGDIAEGYSVSREKKESFPLTVTSAQKNPTAFYLCASSPRQMTEAFFGQGTRLTVV.

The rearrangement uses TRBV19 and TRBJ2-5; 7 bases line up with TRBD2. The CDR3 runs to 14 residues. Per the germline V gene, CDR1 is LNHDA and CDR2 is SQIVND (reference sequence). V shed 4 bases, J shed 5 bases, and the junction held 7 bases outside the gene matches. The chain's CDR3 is CASSNASGWETQYF. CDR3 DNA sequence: TGTGCCAGTAGTAACGCTAGCGGTTGGGAGACCCAGTACTTC.

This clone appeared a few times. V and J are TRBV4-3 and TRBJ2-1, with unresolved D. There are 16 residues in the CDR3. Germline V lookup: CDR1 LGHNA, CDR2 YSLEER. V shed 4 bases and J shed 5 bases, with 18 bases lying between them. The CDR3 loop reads CASSPSRFQQDNEQFF. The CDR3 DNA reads TGCGCCAGCAGCCCCAGTCGGTTTCAGCAGGACAATGAGCAGTTCTTC.

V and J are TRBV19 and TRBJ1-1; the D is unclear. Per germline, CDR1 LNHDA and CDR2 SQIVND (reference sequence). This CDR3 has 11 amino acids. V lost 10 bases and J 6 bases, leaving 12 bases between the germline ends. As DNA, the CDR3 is TGTGCCACCCTTGCCGTGTCTGAAGCTTTCTTT. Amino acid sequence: CATLAVSEAFF.

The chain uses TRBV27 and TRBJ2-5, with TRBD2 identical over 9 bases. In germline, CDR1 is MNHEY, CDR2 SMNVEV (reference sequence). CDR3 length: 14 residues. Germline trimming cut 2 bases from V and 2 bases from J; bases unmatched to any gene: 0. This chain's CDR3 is CASSLLAGQETQYF. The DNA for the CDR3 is TGTGCCAGCAGTTTACTAGCGGGACAAGAGACCCAGTACTTC.

This CDR3 reads CASSLDRSSGNTIYF. For the CDR3, the DNA is TGTGCCAGCAGTTTAGACAGGAGCTCTGGAAACACCATATATTTT. V is TRBV27 and J is TRBJ1-3, with D possibly TRBD1 on 6 matching bases. The CDR3 sequence is 15 residues long. Germline values: CDR1 MNHEY, CDR2 SMNVEV (reference sequence). Between the trimmed V and J ends, which lost 2 bases and 0 bases, there was a span of 8 bases.

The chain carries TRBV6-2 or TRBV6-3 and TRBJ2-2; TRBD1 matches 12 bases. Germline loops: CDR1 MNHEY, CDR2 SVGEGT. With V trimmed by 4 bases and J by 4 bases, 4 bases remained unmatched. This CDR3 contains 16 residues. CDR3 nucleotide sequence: TGTGCCAGCAGTTGGGGACAGGGGGCAGTCACCGGGGAGCTGTTTTTT. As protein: CASSWGQGAVTGELFF.

CDR3 bases: TGTGCCAGCCTACTAGCGGGTGGAGGCAATGAGCAGTTCTTC. Encoded protein: CASLLAGGGNEQFF. This sequence joins TRBV2 and TRBJ2-1; 9 bases are a match to TRBD2. Germline trimming cut 8 bases from V and 6 bases from J; bases unmatched to any gene: 8. CDR3 size: 14 residues. The germline V gene encodes CDR1 SNHLY and CDR2 FYNNEI.

CDR3 protein: CASSSGYSGSHETQYF. Written as DNA, the CDR3 is TGTGCCAGCAGTTCCGGATATAGCGGGAGTCATGAGACCCAGTACTTC. The chain couples TRBV28 to TRBJ2-5; 9 bases align to TRBD2. Trimming at V came to 4 bases and at J to 5 bases, leaving 11 bases not matched to a gene. Germline V gene sequence: CDR1 MDHEN, CDR2 SYDVKM. This CDR3 has 16 amino acids.

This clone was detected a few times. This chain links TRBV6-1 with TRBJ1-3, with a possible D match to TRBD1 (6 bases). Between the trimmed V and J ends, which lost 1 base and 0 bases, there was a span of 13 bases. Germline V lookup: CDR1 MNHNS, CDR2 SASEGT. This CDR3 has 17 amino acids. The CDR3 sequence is CASSEDGGHYSGNTIYF. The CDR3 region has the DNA TGTGCCAGCAGTGAAGATGGGGGGCACTACTCTGGAAACACCATATATTTT.

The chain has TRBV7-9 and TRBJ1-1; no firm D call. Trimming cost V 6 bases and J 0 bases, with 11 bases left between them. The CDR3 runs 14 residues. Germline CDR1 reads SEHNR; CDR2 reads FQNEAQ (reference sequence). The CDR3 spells CASSSIPLNTEAFF. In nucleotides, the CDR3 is TGTGCCAGCAGTTCCATCCCTTTGAACACTGAAGCTTTCTTT.